Each of the 7 T cell receptor beta chains below was sequenced from the same sample in a study of Ad26.COV2.S vaccination and SARS-CoV-2 variants. Profiling relied on immunoSEQ multiplex PCR, and the TCRdb table lists in-frame clones only, not all of them. The sample has around 320,000 clones; 85% to 90% are singletons. As for treatment: some 20 received Ad26.COV2.S at low or high dose, single or two shots; roughly 5 received placebo; per-sample allocation not given. The samples were gathered on day 63 after the first injection of vaccine or placebo. Sample: peripheral blood, taken in a trial of Ad26.COV2.S vaccine versus placebo. The source is a person aged 18-65 years who received the Ad26.COV2.S COVID-19 vaccine or a placebo.

V usage is TRBV30 and J usage is TRBJ2-5; D is unclear. Trimming took 1 base from V and 5 from J, leaving 8 bases between them. CDR3 length: 12 amino acids. Germline assignment: CDR1 GTSNPN and CDR2 SVGIG (reference sequence). The CDR3 loop reads CAWSEVVETQYF. The CDR3 DNA follows: TGTGCCTGGAGTGAGGTAGTGGAGACCCAGTACTTC.

On this clone itself: Other DNA sequences within the sample encode an identical CDR3. The rearrangement joins TRBV18 to TRBJ1-2; possibly TRBD1 for D (5 bases). The CDR3 runs to 13 residues. CDR1 and CDR2 from the germline V gene are KGHSH and LQKENI. V was pared by 3 bases and J by 5 bases, with 10 bases between. In nucleotides, the CDR3 is TGTGCCAGCTCACCCGCGACAGAGTATGGCTACACCTTC. Translated, it gives CASSPATEYGYTF.

The chain combines TRBV9 with TRBJ1-2; no clear D gene. The CDR3 runs 15 residues. The V gene's germline CDR1 is SGDLS and CDR2 YYNGEE. V shed 0 bases and J shed 2 bases, with 11 bases lying between them. The CDR3: CASSVDEGSNYGYTF. For the CDR3, the DNA is TGTGCCAGCAGCGTAGATGAAGGCTCAAACTATGGCTACACCTTC.

The J gene is TRBJ1-2, the V gene TRBV2, with a tentative D call TRBD1 (5 bases). V was pared by 5 bases and J by 2 bases, with 12 bases between. This CDR3 comprises 14 residues. The germline CDR1 and CDR2 sequences are SNHLY and FYNNEI. The CDR3 protein is CASSIGALNYGYTF. The CDR3 nucleotides are TGTGCCAGCAGTATCGGGGCTTTGAACTATGGCTACACCTTC.

CDR3 loop: CASSGRHSYEQYF. The CDR3 coding sequence is TGTGCCAGCAGTGGACGCCACTCCTACGAGCAGTACTTC. V gene TRBV6-2 or TRBV6-3 combines with J gene TRBJ2-7, with D uncertain. V gave up 5 bases and J gave up 0 bases, with 8 bases separating them. The germline V gene encodes CDR1 MNHEY and CDR2 SVGEGT. The CDR3 loop spans 13 amino acids.

The rearrangement uses TRBV3-1 (or the pseudogene TRBV3-2) and TRBJ2-3, with 8 bases matching TRBD2. This CDR3 is built from 17 residues. V dropped 4 bases and J dropped 2; count of bases not matched to a gene: 11. Per the germline V gene, CDR1 is LGHDT and CDR2 is YNNKEL (reference sequence). The CDR3 loop reads CASSPSIAGYYTDTQYF. For the CDR3, the DNA is TGTGCCAGCAGCCCCTCTATAGCGGGGTACTACACAGATACGCAGTATTTT.

The chain carries TRBV6-2 or TRBV6-3 and TRBJ1-1; TRBD1 might be the D (5 bases). Germline values: CDR1 MNHEY, CDR2 SVGEGT. The CDR3 has 14 amino acids. The V and J ends lost 5 bases and 0 bases respectively, with 10 bases between them. In DNA form, the CDR3 reads TGTGCCAGCAGTCCGGACAACGTGAACACTGAAGCTTTCTTT. This sequence encodes CASSPDNVNTEAFF.